This TCR beta chain appears in the sequencing data of a study of blood T cell repertoires in COVID-19. Turning to the study itself: Nucleic acid was either cDNA or gDNA, and it came from T cells, B-cell-depleted T cells, or PBMCs.

Profiled with immunoSEQ multiplex PCR; TCRdb holds only in-frame clones, not every one. The data show over 200,000 clones, around 80% seen once. The sequence came from a man between 40 and 49 years old who had recovered from COVID-19. Sequencing was performed on PBMCs or T cells enriched from blood (not recorded which).

CDR3 sequence reads: CASSGQATTNEKLFF. In DNA, the CDR3 is TGTGCCAGCTCAGGACAGGCGACAACTAATGAAAAACTGTTTTTT. The rearrangement links TRBV18 to TRBJ1-4, with 7 bases identical to TRBD1. This CDR3 spans 15 amino acids. V lost 5 bases and J lost 0; bases outside the gene matches: 3. Looked up from germline, CDR1 is KGHSH and CDR2 is LQKENI.